This TCR beta chain was identified during a study of T cell changes during pregnancy in multiple sclerosis. Using immunoSEQ multiplex PCR, the repertoire was profiled, and TCRdb retains in-frame clones only, with some absent. The sample gives nearly 60,000 clones, about 90% of which show up once; approximately 0.45% is in the top ten. The CDR3 contains 16 residues. The J segment lost 2 bases and the V segment lost 1 base, leaving 6 bases of the junction unmatched. Germline-derived CDR1 and CDR2 are SGHTA and FQGNSA. The clonotype comes from a female donor in good health, enrolled as a control in a pregnancy study. The starting material was CD4+ T cells from peripheral blood mononuclear cells, obtained after pregnancy. This chain joins TRBV7-2 and TRBJ2-3; TRBD2 matches 7 bases. This CDR3 is CASSLGAGTLTDTQYF. The DNA for the CDR3 is TGTGCCAGCAGCTTAGGAGCGGGGACCCTCACAGATACGCAGTATTTT.